The entry that follows covers one T cell receptor beta chain sequence. The data are from a study of blood T cell repertoires in COVID-19. About the research overall: Samples representing acute and convalescent COVID-19 were sourced from the United States, Italy and Spain.

Generated by immunoSEQ multiplex PCR, the TCRdb table keeps only in-frame clones and is missing some. The table records under 200,000 clones, approximately 79% of them present only once. The sequencing sample was made of PBMCs or T cells enriched from blood (not recorded which). The origin of this receptor is a man aged 50 to 60 who had recovered from COVID-19.

CDR3 sequence: CASSGNSRTDTQYF. The CDR3 DNA is TGTGCCAGCAGTGGGAATAGCCGCACAGATACGCAGTATTTT. The chain uses TRBV6-4 and TRBJ2-3; D gene ambiguous. CDR1 is MRHNA, CDR2 SNTAGT, per germline. The CDR3 runs 14 residues. Trimming pared 4 bases from V and 1 base from J, leaving 9 bases between.